The 27 T cell receptor beta chains below were found in one sample sequenced in a study of regulatory T cells in long-lasting Graves disease. Time point defined: newly diagnosed GD, antithyroid drugs for less than 3 months. Preparation of the TCR library used RNA extracted from PBMCs. Libraries of TCR beta came from iRepertoire HTBI primers plus Arm-PCR of CDR3 regions. TCRdb reprocessed the multiplex PCR reads via MiXCR and lists one record per CDR3 protein. Among about 370,000 distinct CDR3 sequences listed, less than 20% were seen once. The sequences come from peripheral blood mononuclear cells (PBMCs), collected at new diagnosis, from a patient treated with antithyroid drugs. The origin of the receptors is a female donor with Graves disease.

A few counts support this clonotype. The rearrangement links TRBV7-2 to TRBJ2-7; the D gene is possibly TRBD2 (5 bases). V lost 5 bases, J lost 0 bases, and 14 bases lay in between. From germline, CDR1 is SGHTA and CDR2 FQGNSA. CDR3 size: 15 residues. The CDR3 region is CASSTDGESSYEQYF. The CDR3 bases are TGTGCCAGCAGCACGGACGGGGAAAGCTCCTACGAGCAGTACTTC.

This clonotype was counted many times. V usage is TRBV28 and J usage is TRBJ2-7, with D perhaps matching TRBD2 (6 bases). Germline CDR1 is MDHEN and CDR2 is SYDVKM. The CDR3 is 16 amino acids. The V end was cut by 5 bases, the J end by 6 bases, with 23 bases between. The CDR3, as DNA: TGTGCCAGCAGTCCCCAAGGTGGGGGACTTTGGTCCGAGCAGTACTTC. This gives the protein CASSPQGGGLWSEQYF.

With regard to this clonotype: Compared with germline, one end of the junction differs, possibly owing to a read error. The chain recombines TRBV12-3 or TRBV12-4 with TRBJ1-2, with a possible D match to TRBD1 (5 bases). The CDR3 length is 13 residues. CDR3 amino acids: CASSNRGNCGYTF. CDR3 DNA sequence: TGTGCCAGCAGTAACCGGGGGAACTGTGGCTACACCTTC.

This clonotype was counted at least ten times. The chain joins TRBV7-9 to TRBJ2-3; D perhaps matches TRBD1 (5 bases). Trimming removed 0 bases from V and 2 bases from J, with 12 bases in between. The CDR3 has 16 residues. Germline V gene sequence: CDR1 SEHNR, CDR2 FQNEAQ (reference sequence). Here the CDR3 reads CASSLAPQGYTDTQYF. For the CDR3, the DNA is TGTGCCAGCAGCTTAGCCCCGCAGGGCTACACAGATACGCAGTATTTT.

This clonotype was seen repeatedly, ten times or more. The rearrangement uses TRBV5-1 and TRBJ2-7; 12 bases line up with TRBD2. Germline CDR1 SGHRS, CDR2 YFSETQ. The CDR3 spans 14 residues. The ends lost 6 bases at V and 0 bases at J; junction bases unmatched: 1. CDR3 amino acids: CASTTSGGSYEQYF. Written as DNA, the CDR3 is TGCGCCAGCACGACTAGCGGGGGCTCCTACGAGCAGTACTTC.

This clonotype was seen repeatedly, ten times or more. The CDR3, as DNA: TGCGCCAGCAGCCGGGGCTATGAAACTAATGAAAAACTGTTTTTT. It specifies CASSRGYETNEKLFF. The V gene is TRBV5-1, the J gene TRBJ1-4; TRBD1 might be the D (5 bases). Germline V gene sequence: CDR1 SGHRS, CDR2 YFSETQ. CDR3 length: 15 residues. Trimming took 4 bases from V and 1 from J, leaving 11 bases between them.

The gene calls are TRBV24-1 and TRBJ2-2, with D hard to call. The germline V gene encodes CDR1 KGHDR and CDR2 SFDVKD. V was trimmed by 6 bases and J by 0 bases, leaving 7 bases between them. The CDR3 extends over 14 amino acids. In DNA, the CDR3 is TGTGCCACCAGTCCGACTCCGAACACCGGGGAGCTGTTTTTT. Its translation is CATSPTPNTGELFF.

The chain joins TRBV4-3 to TRBJ2-7, with D unclear. The germline gives CDR1 LGHNA, CDR2 YSLEER. The CDR3 extends over 15 amino acids. Trimming stripped 0 bases from V and 2 bases from J, with 11 bases between. The CDR3 loop is CASSQDEVAPYEQYF. For the CDR3, the DNA is TGCGCCAGCAGCCAAGATGAGGTGGCCCCCTACGAGCAGTACTTC.

This clonotype was counted only a few times. V gene TRBV19 combines with J gene TRBJ2-5; a weak D match, TRBD2 (5 bases). Trimming left V 1 base short and J 1 base short, with 7 bases between. Germline V CDR1 and CDR2: LNHDA, SQIVND (reference sequence). CDR3 length: 14 amino acids. CDR3 protein: CASSIGLLQETQYF. CDR3 coding DNA: TGTGCCAGTAGTATAGGACTACTCCAAGAGACCCAGTACTTC.

J is TRBJ2-2 and V is TRBV7-9; tentatively, D is TRBD2 (5 bases). The V gene's germline CDR1 is SEHNR and CDR2 FQNEAQ (reference sequence). The CDR3 sequence is 13 residues long. Trimming pared 6 bases from V and 6 bases from J, leaving 11 bases between. The CDR3 DNA is TGTGCCAGCAGATACGCCGGGGCCGGGGAGCTGTTTTTT. Amino acid sequence: CASRYAGAGELFF. Filled out from reference TRBV7-9 and TRBJ2-2, the complete variable domain reads DTGVSQNPRHKITKRGQNVTFRCDPISEHNRLYWYRQTLGQGPEFLTYFQNEAQLEKSRLLSDRFSAERPKGSFSTLEIQRTEQGDSAMYLCASRYAGAGELFFGEGSRLTVL.

This clonotype was recorded at least ten times. This chain connects TRBV20-1 to TRBJ1-5; tentative D call: TRBD1 (5 bases). Trimming left V 0 bases short and J 0 bases short, with 9 bases between. CDR1 and CDR2 from the germline V gene are DFQATT and SNEGSKA (reference sequence). The CDR3 runs to 15 residues. CDR3 coding DNA: TGCAGTGCTAGAGACAGGGCGAATAGCAATCAGCCCCAGCATTTT. This sequence encodes CSARDRANSNQPQHF.

This clonotype was seen many times. J is TRBJ1-1 and V is TRBV6-1; 8 bases align to TRBD1. The CDR3 has 15 amino acids. The germline V gene has CDR1 MNHNS and CDR2 SASEGT. V was clipped by 6 bases and J by 5 bases; unmatched bases: 11. This CDR3 is CASREQGAWDTEAFF. For the CDR3, the DNA is TGTGCCAGCAGGGAGCAGGGGGCGTGGGATACTGAAGCTTTCTTT.

This clonotype was detected many times. The chain has TRBV27 and TRBJ2-5; 7 nucleotides agree with TRBD1. CDR3 length equals 15 residues. Germline CDR1 is MNHEY and CDR2 is SMNVEV (reference sequence). J was trimmed by 5 bases and V by 7 bases; bases with no gene match: 13. The CDR3 spells CASKPLDREGETQYF. CDR3 DNA sequence: TGTGCCAGCAAACCGCTCGACAGGGAAGGGGAGACCCAGTACTTC.

Only a few counts were recorded for this clonotype. The V gene is TRBV10-3, the J gene TRBJ2-4; D is possibly TRBD1 (5 bases). V was pared by 0 bases and J by 1 base, with 7 bases between. The germline CDR1 and CDR2 sequences are ENHRY and SYGVKD. This CDR3 has 15 amino acids. The CDR3 region has the DNA TGTGCCATCAGTGAGTCGAACAGGGCCAAAAACATTCAGTACTTC. It codes for CAISESNRAKNIQYF.

Many counts were recorded for this clonotype. The chain couples TRBV27 to TRBJ1-2; 11 bases line up with TRBD1. Germline CDR1 reads MNHEY; CDR2 reads SMNVEV (reference sequence). This CDR3 spans 16 amino acids. V lost 3 bases and J lost 8; bases outside the gene matches: 11. The CDR3 reads CASSFSRTGGAQGYTF. CDR3 DNA: TGTGCCAGCAGTTTCTCCCGGACAGGGGGCGCACAAGGCTACACCTTC.

This clonotype was picked up a small number of times. The CDR3 DNA is TGTGCCATCAGTGAAGGCTCCGGAAACACCATATATTTT. It is translated as CAISEGSGNTIYF. V gene TRBV10-3 combines with J gene TRBJ1-3; D gene ambiguous. V was cut by 3 bases and J by 4 bases, with 7 bases left in between. The germline CDR1 and CDR2 sequences are ENHRY and SYGVKD. The CDR3 loop spans 13 amino acids.

In its sample, this clonotype was seen many times. The chain couples TRBV5-1 to TRBJ2-3; 9 nucleotides match TRBD1. With 0 bases clipped from V and 4 bases from J, the junction kept 9 bases outside the gene matches. The CDR3 sequence is 17 residues long. Germline V gene data show CDR1 as SGHRS and CDR2 as YFSETQ. In DNA form, the CDR3 reads TGCGCCAGCAGCTTGGAAAACAGGGGGCGCAAGGCAGATACGCAGTATTTT. Translated, it gives CASSLENRGRKADTQYF.

This chain joins TRBV12-3 or TRBV12-4 and TRBJ1-2, with 8 bases identical to TRBD1. The CDR3 has 14 amino acids. V shed 7 bases and J 4 bases; nucleotides not matched to a gene: 8. The CDR3 region has the DNA TGTGCCAGCACCGTACAGGGGGTGGTCTATGGCTACACCTTC. Translated: CASTVQGVVYGYTF.

The V and J genes are TRBV7-9 and TRBJ2-5, with TRBD2 matching over 9 bases. V dropped 8 bases and J dropped 6; count of bases not matched to a gene: 16. This CDR3 spans 16 amino acids. Germline values: CDR1 SEHNR, CDR2 FQNEAQ (reference sequence). Here the CDR3 reads CASSRGELAGSKTQYF. The CDR3 nucleotides are TGTGCCAGCTCTAGGGGTGAGCTAGCGGGGTCGAAGACCCAGTACTTC. Full variable domain (missing parts from reference TRBV7-9 and TRBJ2-5): DTGVSQNPRHKITKRGQNVTFRCDPISEHNRLYWYRQTLGQGPEFLTYFQNEAQLEKSRLLSDRFSAERPKGSFSTLEIQRTEQGDSAMYLCASSRGELAGSKTQYFGPGTRLLVL.

At least ten counts were recorded for this clonotype. The V and J genes are TRBV12-3 or TRBV12-4 and TRBJ2-7; a weak D match, TRBD1 (6 bases). The CDR3 has 14 amino acids. The V end lost 3 bases, the J end lost 0 bases, and 9 bases lay between the germline ends. The CDR3 DNA reads TGTGCCAGCAGTTTGGGGGCAGCCTCCTACGAGCAGTACTTC. Translated: CASSLGAASYEQYF.

This clonotype was counted between two and nine times. The CDR3 bases are TGCAGCGCTAGGGGGGCCATGGACCCCAGGCGTGAGACCCAGTACTTC. It is translated as CSARGAMDPRRETQYF. The chain combines TRBV29-1 with TRBJ2-5; D might be TRBD1 or TRBD2, each matching 6 bases. Trimming pared 7 bases from V and 5 bases from J, leaving 26 bases between. The germline V gene encodes CDR1 SQVTM and CDR2 ANQGSEA. The CDR3 has 16 amino acids.

This clonotype was seen many times. The chain couples TRBV6-2 or TRBV6-3 to TRBJ2-5; 12 bases line up with TRBD2. The CDR3 is 17 amino acids. Germline V CDR1 and CDR2: MNHEY, SVGEGT. Germline trimming cut 2 bases from V and 4 bases from J; bases unmatched to any gene: 8. The CDR3 region has the DNA TGTGCCAGCAGTTACGGACTAGCGGGGCAGATCGTAGAGACCCAGTACTTC. It translates to CASSYGLAGQIVETQYF.

V and J are TRBV27 and TRBJ1-6, with D possibly matching TRBD1 (5 bases). This CDR3 has 16 residues. V shed 3 bases and J shed 3 bases, with 12 bases lying between them. The germline V gene encodes CDR1 MNHEY and CDR2 SMNVEV (reference sequence). The CDR3 bases are TGTGCCAGCAGTTTGGGCAGGGAACTCTATAATTCACCCCTCCACTTT. Translating gives CASSLGRELYNSPLHF.

This clonotype occurred many times. This chain connects TRBV7-2 to TRBJ2-5, with 10 bases lining up with TRBD2. There are 15 residues in the CDR3. Trimming at V came to 5 bases and at J to 5 bases, leaving 8 bases not matched to a gene. CDR1 and CDR2 (germline): SGHTA, FQGNSA. CDR3 sequence (DNA): TGTGCCAGCAGCCCTAGCGGGGGATCGGGGGAGACCCAGTACTTC. Protein: CASSPSGGSGETQYF.

The sample holds a few counts of this clonotype. The chain uses TRBV5-6 and TRBJ2-1, with TRBD1 identical over 10 bases. With V trimmed by 3 bases and J by 4 bases, 4 bases remained unmatched. Germline lookup yields CDR1 SGHDT and CDR2 YYEEEE. This CDR3 spans 15 amino acids. CDR3 protein: CASSWDRGPYNEQFF. CDR3 in DNA: TGTGCCAGCAGCTGGGACAGGGGTCCGTACAATGAGCAGTTCTTC. The entire variable domain, with the rest obtained from reference TRBV5-6 and TRBJ2-1, is as follows: DAGVTQSPTHLIKTRGQQVTLRCSPKSGHDTVSWYQQALGQGPQFIFQYYEEEERQRGNFPDRFSGHQFPNYSSELNVNALLLGDSALYLCASSWDRGPYNEQFFGPGTRLTVL.

A few counts support this clonotype. The chain has TRBV10-3 and TRBJ2-1; possibly TRBD1 for D (6 bases). CDR3 length: 15 amino acids. The V end lost 6 bases, the J end lost 0 bases, and 12 bases lay between the germline ends. CDR1 and CDR2 (germline): ENHRY, SYGVKD. CDR3 nucleotides: TGTGCCATCAGGGGGGCCGTTAGCTCCTACAATGAGCAGTTCTTC. Protein product: CAIRGAVSSYNEQFF.

This clonotype occurred a few times. A read error is possible here, since a much larger clone lies one base away. The V call is TRBV12-3 or TRBV12-4, the J call TRBJ2-7; weak D call: TRBD1 (6 bases). The CDR3 length is 14 residues. The CDR3 DNA is TGTGCCAGCAGTTTAGCAGCAGGGGTGGACGAGCAGTGCTTC. It translates to CASSLAAGVDEQCF.